A single sample is the source of the 7 T cell receptor beta chains below, sequenced in a study of T-cell memory formation after mild COVID-19. Using its own MiXCR run on the 5' RACE reads, TCRdb lists one record per CDR3 protein. In the table there are 210,000 or so distinct CDR3 sequences, roughly 27% of which are singletons. Sequencing input: PBMCs or a T cell subset sorted from them (not recorded which). The receptors were sampled from an adult woman who had mild COVID-19 (a few samples of this study predate the infection). Cell type and time point are not known.

This clonotype came up once. The CDR3 sequence: CASSTRPATIMGRTGELFF. The CDR3 DNA is TGTGCCAGTAGTACCCGGCCGGCCACGATCATGGGTAGGACCGGGGAGCTGTTTTTT. The rearrangement links TRBV19 to TRBJ2-2, with D hard to call. Germline V CDR1 and CDR2: LNHDA, SQIVND (reference sequence). V was trimmed by 4 bases and J by 5 bases, leaving 26 bases between them. The CDR3 totals 19 residues. The full variable domain, in which reference TRBV19 and TRBJ2-2 provide the parts outside the CDR3, is DGGITQSPKYLFRKEGQNVTLSCEQNLNHDAMYWYRQDPGQGLRLIYYSQIVNDFQKGDIAEGYSVSREKKESFPLTVTSAQKNPTAFYLCASSTRPATIMGRTGELFFGEGSRLTVL.

This clonotype was counted a few times. The chain employs TRBV24-1 and TRBJ1-1, with TRBD1 matching over 10 bases. The germline gives CDR1 KGHDR, CDR2 SFDVKD. Trimming at V came to 4 bases and at J to 4 bases, leaving 5 bases not matched to a gene. The CDR3 extends over 15 amino acids. CDR3 nucleotide sequence: TGTGCCACCAGTGACTCCGGGACAGGGGTCACTGAAGCTTTCTTT. Translating gives CATSDSGTGVTEAFF.

This clonotype was recorded a few times. The rearrangement joins TRBV7-8 to TRBJ1-2, with D perhaps matching TRBD1 (6 bases). This CDR3 is built from 12 residues. V lost 11 bases, J lost 0 bases, and 10 bases lay in between. Germline assignment: CDR1 SGHVS and CDR2 FQNEAQ. DNA for the CDR3: TGTGCCCAGACAGGAGCTAACTATGGCTACACCTTC. It translates to CAQTGANYGYTF. The variable domain in full, completed from reference TRBV7-8 and TRBJ1-2, reads GAGVSQSPRYKVAKRGQDVALRCDPISGHVSLFWYQQALGQGPEFLTYFQNEAQLDKSGLPSDRFFAERPEGSVSTLKIQRTQQEDSAVYLCAQTGANYGYTFGSGTRLTVV.

In this sample, this clonotype turned up a few times. This rearrangement joins TRBV12-3 or TRBV12-4 to TRBJ2-2; D unresolved. This CDR3 contains 13 residues. V was pared by 3 bases and J by 7 bases, with 9 bases between. CDR3 nucleotide sequence: TGTGCCAGCAGTTTCGGGCTGGGCGGGGAGCTGTTTTTT. Protein: CASSFGLGGELFF.

The V and J genes are TRBV6-5 and TRBJ2-3; tentatively, D is TRBD1 or TRBD2 (5 bases each). With 6 bases removed from V and 2 bases from J, the gap between germline ends came to 12 bases. This CDR3 comprises 14 residues. Germline V CDR1 and CDR2: MNHEY, SVGAGI. CDR3 DNA: TGTGCCAGCAGCACGACGGGGCACACAGATACGCAGTATTTT. It yields the protein CASSTTGHTDTQYF.

The chain uses TRBV7-8 and TRBJ1-4, with D unclear. V was cut by 2 bases and J by 2 bases, with 9 bases left in between. This CDR3 has 15 amino acids. Germline CDR1 SGHVS, CDR2 FQNEAQ. As DNA, the CDR3 is TGTGCCAGCAGCTTAATTAAGTCGACTAATGAAAAACTGTTTTTT. It translates to CASSLIKSTNEKLFF.

The chain has TRBV9 and TRBJ2-7; 12 bases fit TRBD2. The CDR3 loop spans 15 amino acids. Trimming removed 4 bases from V and 4 bases from J; junction bases left unmatched: 6. Germline-derived CDR1 and CDR2 are SGDLS and YYNGEE. For the CDR3, the DNA is TGTGCCAGCAGCTCAACGGGACTAGCGGGTTACGAGCAGTACTTC. Translating gives CASSSTGLAGYEQYF.